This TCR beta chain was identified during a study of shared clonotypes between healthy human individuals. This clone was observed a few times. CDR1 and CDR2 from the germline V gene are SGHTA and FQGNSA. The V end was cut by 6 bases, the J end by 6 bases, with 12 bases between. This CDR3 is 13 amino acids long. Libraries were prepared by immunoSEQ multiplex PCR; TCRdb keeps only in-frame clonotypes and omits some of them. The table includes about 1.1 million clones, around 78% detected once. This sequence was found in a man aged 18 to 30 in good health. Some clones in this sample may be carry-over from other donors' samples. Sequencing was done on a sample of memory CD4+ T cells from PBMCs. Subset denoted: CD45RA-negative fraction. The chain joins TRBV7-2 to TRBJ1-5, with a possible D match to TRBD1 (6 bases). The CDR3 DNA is TGTGCCAGCAGTCAGGGGAGGGTTCAGCCCCAGCATTTT. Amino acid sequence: CASSQGRVQPQHF.